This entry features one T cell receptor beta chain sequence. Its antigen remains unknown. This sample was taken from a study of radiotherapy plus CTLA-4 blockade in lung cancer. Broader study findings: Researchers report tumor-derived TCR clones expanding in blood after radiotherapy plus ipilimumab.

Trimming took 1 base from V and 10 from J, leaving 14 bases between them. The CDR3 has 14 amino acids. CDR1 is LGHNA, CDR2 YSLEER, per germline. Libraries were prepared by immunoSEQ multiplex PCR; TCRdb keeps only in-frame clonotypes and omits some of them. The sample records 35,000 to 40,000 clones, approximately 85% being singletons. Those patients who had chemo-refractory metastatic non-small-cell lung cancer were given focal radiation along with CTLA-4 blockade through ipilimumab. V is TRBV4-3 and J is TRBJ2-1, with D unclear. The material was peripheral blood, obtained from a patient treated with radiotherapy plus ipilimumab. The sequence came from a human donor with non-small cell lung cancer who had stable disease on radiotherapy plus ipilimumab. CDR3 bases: TGCGCCAGCAGCCAAGGGTTACCGGTACGAGAGCAGTTCTTC. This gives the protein CASSQGLPVREQFF.